The 31 T cell receptor beta chains presented below share a single source sample, sequenced in a study of T cell responses to AZD1222 COVID-19 vaccine. Repertoires were generated with immunoSEQ multiplex PCR, while TCRdb's copy carries only in-frame clones and drops some. There are approximately 160,000 clones in the sample; 90% to 95% occur only once, and 0.7% to 0.9% lies in the top ten. The starting material was peripheral blood, obtained on day 0 of AZD1222 vaccination. The receptor set was obtained from an adult in good health.

The chain carries TRBV5-5 and TRBJ1-1; a possible D gene is TRBD1 (6 bases). CDR1 is SGHKS and CDR2 is YYEKEE in the germline V gene (reference sequence). This CDR3 region has 14 residues. V was pared by 2 bases and J by 1 base, with 9 bases between. The chain's CDR3 is CASSFRGTNTEAFF. Here the CDR3 DNA reads TGTGCCAGCAGCTTCAGGGGAACGAACACTGAAGCTTTCTTT.

The chain employs TRBV30 and TRBJ1-2; maybe TRBD1 (5 bases). This CDR3 spans 13 amino acids. Per germline, CDR1 GTSNPN and CDR2 SVGIG (reference sequence). The V and J ends lost 0 bases and 7 bases respectively, with 12 bases between them. The CDR3 protein is CAWSVVRVSGYTF. The CDR3 nucleotides read TGTGCCTGGAGTGTAGTCAGGGTCTCTGGCTACACCTTC.

The chain couples TRBV10-1 to TRBJ1-6; TRBD1 matches at 9 bases. Unmatched junction bases numbered 6, after V lost 2 bases and J lost 10 bases. Germline CDR1 reads WNHNN; CDR2 reads SYGVQD (reference sequence). This CDR3 has 15 amino acids. This CDR3 is CASSEGGQGRSPLHF. In DNA form, the CDR3 reads TGCGCCAGCAGTGAGGGGGGACAGGGAAGATCACCCCTCCACTTT.

The chain uses TRBV6-5 and TRBJ1-2; D is uncertain. Germline CDR1 MNHEY, CDR2 SVGAGI. There are 13 residues in the CDR3. V was shortened by 7 bases and J by 2 bases, with 11 bases between the two germline ends. The CDR3: CASTESENYGYTF. The CDR3 DNA reads TGTGCCAGCACAGAATCGGAGAACTATGGCTACACCTTC.

The CDR3 is CACLLALRYNEQFF. CDR3 nucleotide sequence: TGTGCCTGCTTACTAGCACTGCGGTACAATGAGCAGTTCTTC. This chain connects TRBV30 to TRBJ2-1; D is perhaps TRBD2 (6 bases). Per the germline V gene, CDR1 is GTSNPN and CDR2 is SVGIG (reference sequence). V lost 6 bases to trimming and J lost 4 bases, with 16 bases between them. The CDR3 covers 14 residues. The full variable domain, in which reference TRBV30 and TRBJ2-1 provide the parts outside the CDR3, is SQTIHQWPATLVQPVGSPLSLECTVEGTSNPNLYWYRQAAGRGLQLLFYSVGIGQISSEVPQNLSASRPQDRQFILSSKKLLLSDSGFYLCACLLALRYNEQFFGPGTRLTVL.

This clone was seen once. As DNA, the CDR3 is TGCGCCAGCAGCCAACGGACCGGGACGGTAGTCTCTGGGGCCAACGTCCTGACTTTC. Translation: CASSQRTGTVVSGANVLTF. The genes are TRBV4-1 and TRBJ2-6; perhaps D is TRBD1 or TRBD2 (5 bases each). Germline-derived CDR1 and CDR2 are MGHRA and YSYEKL. With 2 bases removed from V and 0 bases from J, the gap between germline ends came to 17 bases. The CDR3 totals 19 residues.

V usage is TRBV27 and J usage is TRBJ1-4; TRBD1 matches 9 bases. V was clipped by 4 bases and J by 10 bases; unmatched bases: 13. The CDR3 is made up of 16 amino acids. Looked up from germline, CDR1 is MNHEY and CDR2 is SMNVEV (reference sequence). The CDR3 reads CASSSPSGTGLRKLFF. CDR3 DNA: TGTGCCAGCAGTTCCCCCTCCGGGACAGGGCTCCGAAAACTGTTTTTT.

This sequence joins TRBV19 and TRBJ1-6; no definite D call. The CDR3 is 16 residues long. Germline CDR1 and CDR2: LNHDA and SQIVND (reference sequence). V lost 3 bases and J lost 0, with 9 bases in between. CDR3 region: CASSMMLGSYNSPLHF. The CDR3, as DNA: TGTGCCAGTAGTATGATGCTCGGCTCCTATAATTCACCCCTCCACTTT.

This clone was observed a handful of times. This chain links TRBV7-9 with TRBJ2-5; D is uncertain. The V end was cut by 2 bases, the J end by 2 bases, with 3 bases between. Germline-derived CDR1 and CDR2 are SEHNR and FQNEAQ (reference sequence). This CDR3 is built from 12 residues. CDR3 nucleotides: TGTGCCAGCAGCTTACCACAAGAGACCCAGTACTTC. This gives the protein CASSLPQETQYF.

CDR3 loop: CASSNIYSNQPQHF. The CDR3 region has the DNA TGTGCCAGTAGTAACATATATAGCAATCAGCCCCAGCATTTT. The chain recombines TRBV19 with TRBJ1-5; no definite D call. CDR3 length equals 14 residues. The germline V gene has CDR1 LNHDA and CDR2 SQIVND (reference sequence). Trimming removed 4 bases at V and 0 bases at J, with 7 bases between.

The rearrangement links TRBV30 to TRBJ1-4, with a possible D match to TRBD1 (5 bases). Germline V gives CDR1 GTSNPN, CDR2 SVGIG (reference sequence). V shed 8 bases and J shed 4 bases, with 17 bases lying between them. The CDR3 is made up of 14 amino acids. The CDR3 sequence is CAEQRGRSNEKLFF. The CDR3 nucleotides are TGTGCCGAACAGAGGGGCAGGAGTAATGAAAAACTGTTTTTT. Complete variable domain (other parts from reference TRBV30 and TRBJ1-4): SQTIHQWPATLVQPVGSPLSLECTVEGTSNPNLYWYRQAAGRGLQLLFYSVGIGQISSEVPQNLSASRPQDRQFILSSKKLLLSDSGFYLCAEQRGRSNEKLFFGSGTQLSVL.

This chain links TRBV5-1 with TRBJ1-1; D call uncertain. Per germline, CDR1 SGHRS and CDR2 YFSETQ. The CDR3 runs 15 residues. The V and J ends lost 0 bases and 1 base respectively, with 10 bases between them. CDR3 in DNA: TGCGCCAGCAGCTTGGATGTTCGACGGAACACTGAAGCTTTCTTT. Amino acids: CASSLDVRRNTEAFF.

This rearrangement joins TRBV4-1 to TRBJ1-6; D call uncertain. The V and J ends lost 4 bases and 6 bases respectively, with 13 bases between them. CDR1 MGHRA and CDR2 YSYEKL come from the germline V gene. The CDR3 totals 15 residues. The DNA of the CDR3 is TGCGCCAGCAGCCGGACGTTGGTGGTTAATTCACCCCTCCACTTT. Translating gives CASSRTLVVNSPLHF.

This clone turned up a few times. The rearrangement joins TRBV5-4 to TRBJ1-1; 7 nucleotides match TRBD1. CDR3 length equals 15 residues. The germline V gene encodes CDR1 SGHNT and CDR2 YYREEE (reference sequence). Trimming took 4 bases from V and 3 from J; bases not matched to a gene: 9. The CDR3 nucleotides read TGTGCCAGCAGCCCTGGGACAGCCCGATACACTGAAGCTTTCTTT. It encodes CASSPGTARYTEAFF.

The V call is TRBV18, the J call TRBJ1-1, with D perhaps TRBD1 (5 bases). Germline CDR1 reads KGHSH; CDR2 reads LQKENI. Trimming took 3 bases from V and 1 from J, leaving 12 bases between them. This CDR3 has 15 residues. CDR3 sequence: CASSPPPGRNTEAFF. The CDR3 nucleotides are TGTGCCAGCTCACCCCCTCCGGGGCGGAACACTGAAGCTTTCTTT.

The chain carries TRBV6-5 and TRBJ2-5; TRBD1 aligns across 10 bases. Germline V gives CDR1 MNHEY, CDR2 SVGAGI. The CDR3 has 14 amino acids. V shed 6 bases, J shed 5 bases, and the junction held 6 bases outside the gene matches. In DNA form, the CDR3 reads TGTGCCAGCAGGGCCGGACAGGGGGGGGAGACCCAGTACTTC. This sequence encodes CASRAGQGGETQYF.

This clone was recorded a few times. The genes are TRBV2 and TRBJ1-1, with TRBD1 matching over 7 bases. With 7 bases clipped from V and 4 bases from J, the junction kept 12 bases outside the gene matches. Germline CDR1 SNHLY, CDR2 FYNNEI. The CDR3 consists of 15 residues. The CDR3 DNA reads as TGTGCCAGCATGGTCCAGGCAGGGGGAGGCACTGAAGCTTTCTTT. Translation gives CASMVQAGGGTEAFF.

The V call is TRBV5-1, the J call TRBJ2-1, with 9 bases aligning to TRBD2. V lost 5 bases and J lost 8; bases outside the gene matches: 8. The CDR3 has 14 residues. CDR1 is SGHRS, CDR2 YFSETQ, per germline. The CDR3: CASSQRGVRDEQFF. The DNA of the CDR3 is TGCGCCAGCAGTCAGCGGGGGGTCCGCGATGAGCAGTTCTTC.

This chain uses TRBV20-1 with TRBJ2-7; 13 bases fit TRBD2. Trimming at V came to 3 bases and at J to 6 bases, leaving 17 bases not matched to a gene. The length of the CDR3 is 18 residues. Germline CDR1 DFQATT, CDR2 SNEGSKA (reference sequence). In DNA form, the CDR3 reads TGCAGTGCTAGTATTTGGACTAGCGGGGGTTATTTCAGGTTCGAGCAGTACTTC. Its translation is CSASIWTSGGYFRFEQYF.

CDR3 amino acids: CASSERTSSGYTF. In DNA, the CDR3 is TGTGCCAGCAGCGAAAGGACATCCTCGGGCTACACCTTC. V is TRBV4-2 and J is TRBJ1-2, with D tentatively TRBD1 (5 bases). Per the germline V gene, CDR1 is LGHNA and CDR2 is YNFKEQ. Trimming shortened V by 5 bases and J by 8 bases, and 15 bases separated the two germline ends. The CDR3 spans 13 residues.

V usage is TRBV19 and J usage is TRBJ2-7, with 9 bases that match TRBD1. CDR1 LNHDA and CDR2 SQIVND come from the germline V gene (reference sequence). The trim removed 6 bases at V and 6 bases at J, leaving 9 bases unmatched. The CDR3 contains 14 residues. CDR3 loop: CASSGTGYVREQYF. The DNA of the CDR3 is TGTGCCAGTAGCGGGACAGGGTATGTACGCGAGCAGTACTTC. Supplemented by reference TRBV19 and TRBJ2-7, the full variable domain reads DGGITQSPKYLFRKEGQNVTLSCEQNLNHDAMYWYRQDPGQGLRLIYYSQIVNDFQKGDIAEGYSVSREKKESFPLTVTSAQKNPTAFYLCASSGTGYVREQYFGPGTRLTVT.

The CDR3, as DNA: TGTGCCAGCAGTTTAACCGGGGAGCTGTTTTTT. Its protein product is CASSLTGELFF. The chain recombines TRBV28 with TRBJ2-2; no definite D call. This CDR3 contains 11 residues. Trimming removed 2 bases at V and 5 bases at J, with 0 bases between. Germline V gives CDR1 MDHEN, CDR2 SYDVKM.

The rearrangement uses TRBV19 and TRBJ1-5; a weak D match, TRBD1 (6 bases). CDR3 length equals 15 residues. Germline assignment: CDR1 LNHDA and CDR2 SQIVND (reference sequence). Deletions cut 3 bases from V and 5 bases from J, with 14 bases between. The chain's CDR3 is CASSIDSPGDQPQHF. CDR3 sequence (DNA): TGTGCCAGTAGTATCGATTCGCCAGGGGATCAGCCCCAGCATTTT.

Here the CDR3 DNA reads TGTGCCAGCAGTCTAGGAACCGGGACGGCGAAAAACATTCAGTACTTC. Translation gives CASSLGTGTAKNIQYF. The chain recombines TRBV11-3 with TRBJ2-4, with D possibly being TRBD1 or TRBD2 (5 bases each). Germline values: CDR1 SGHNT, CDR2 YENEEA. This CDR3 region has 16 residues. V was cut by 6 bases and J by 4 bases, with 19 bases left in between.

The chain recombines TRBV30 with TRBJ1-1; no definite D call. The CDR3 has 11 amino acids. Germline V gene lookup returns CDR1 GTSNPN and CDR2 SVGIG (reference sequence). V was pared by 0 bases and J by 7 bases, with 6 bases between. The CDR3 DNA sequence: TGTGCCTGGAGTGTTCACTATGAAGCTTTCTTT. Its protein product is CAWSVHYEAFF.

This clone appeared a few times. The chain joins TRBV4-3 to TRBJ2-3; either TRBD1 or TRBD2 may fit D (6 bases each). CDR1 and CDR2 (germline): LGHNA, YSLEER. The CDR3 extends over 18 amino acids. V was clipped by 1 base and J by 3 bases, with 20 bases between them. The CDR3 sequence: CASSQVVLHRGQTDTQYF. CDR3 nucleotides: TGCGCCAGCAGCCAAGTCGTTCTCCACCGGGGGCAGACAGATACGCAGTATTTT.

V and J are TRBV9 and TRBJ1-5, with D unresolved. CDR1 is SGDLS and CDR2 is YYNGEE in the germline V gene. CDR3 size: 15 residues. V lost 2 bases, J lost 1 base, and 10 bases lay in between. The CDR3 DNA reads as TGTGCCAGCAGCGTTGAAGGGAAAAGCAATCAGCCCCAGCATTTT. This gives the protein CASSVEGKSNQPQHF.

This clone occurred once. This chain links TRBV7-9 with TRBJ1-2, with 8 bases matching TRBD1. With V trimmed by 4 bases and J by 8 bases, 12 bases remained unmatched. CDR1 is SEHNR, CDR2 FQNEAQ, per germline (reference sequence). The CDR3 runs to 15 residues. The CDR3 region is CASSYMGQVEGGYTF. CDR3 DNA sequence: TGTGCCAGCAGCTACATGGGACAGGTGGAGGGAGGCTACACCTTC. The whole variable domain, remainder taken from reference TRBV7-9 and TRBJ1-2, is DTGVSQNPRHKITKRGQNVTFRCDPISEHNRLYWYRQTLGQGPEFLTYFQNEAQLEKSRLLSDRFSAERPKGSFSTLEIQRTEQGDSAMYLCASSYMGQVEGGYTFGSGTRLTVV.

The rearrangement links TRBV7-6 to TRBJ1-1, with 11 bases aligning to TRBD1. The germline V gene has CDR1 SGHVS and CDR2 FNYEAQ. Losses at the gene ends were 5 bases for V and 3 bases for J; bases not matched to a gene: 8. The CDR3 is 16 amino acids. CDR3 bases: TGTGCCAGCAGCCGGGGACAGGGGGGGCACGACACTGAAGCTTTCTTT. Amino acid sequence: CASSRGQGGHDTEAFF.

This clone is a singleton in its sample. CDR3 protein: CASSLRQGNTEAFF. CDR3 sequence (DNA): TGTGCCAGCAGCCTCCGACAGGGGAACACTGAAGCTTTCTTT. The rearrangement joins TRBV5-5 to TRBJ1-1; 7 positions agree with TRBD1. J was trimmed by 1 base and V by 4 bases; bases with no gene match: 4. The germline V gene has CDR1 SGHKS and CDR2 YYEKEE (reference sequence). CDR3 length: 14 residues.

This sequence joins TRBV30 and TRBJ1-2; D gene unclear. The CDR3 runs 11 residues. V was pared by 2 bases and J by 5 bases, with 6 bases between. The germline gives CDR1 GTSNPN, CDR2 SVGIG (reference sequence). CDR3 nucleotide sequence: TGTGCCTGGAGTATGGGGTATGGCTACACCTTC. Its protein is CAWSMGYGYTF.